A single sample is the source of the 27 T cell receptor beta chains below, sequenced in a study of T cells in Graves' hyperthyroidism and ophthalmopathy. What was amplified from RNA transcripts were TCR beta CDR3 regions. HTBI primers were used for first-round RT-PCR of the TCR CDR3. TCRdb re-called the multiplex PCR reads with MiXCR, one entry per CDR3 protein. The repertoire holds approximately 630,000 distinct CDR3 sequences, with around 15% as singletons. Specimen: blood. These receptors originate from a woman younger than 45 with Graves' hyperthyroidism.

This clonotype was counted ten times or more. The genes are TRBV28 and TRBJ2-3, with D unresolved. Germline V gene sequence: CDR1 MDHEN, CDR2 SYDVKM. V was clipped by 10 bases and J by 4 bases, with 9 bases between them. The CDR3 runs to 11 residues. CDR3 protein: CATLNADTQYF. The CDR3 region has the DNA TGTGCCACCTTAAATGCAGATACGCAGTATTTT. The whole variable domain, filled in from reference TRBV28 and TRBJ2-3, reads DVKVTQSSRYLVKRTGEKVFLECVQDMDHENMFWYRQDPGLGLRLIYFSYDVKMKEKGDIPEGYSVSREKKERFSLILESASTNQTSMYLCATLNADTQYFGPGTRLTVL.

To note about this clonotype: A clone one base away is much larger, so this may be a read error. The V gene is TRBV2, the J gene TRBJ2-2; D unresolved. CDR3 size: 14 residues. Germline-derived CDR1 and CDR2 are SNHLY and FYNNEI. Trimming took off 11 bases at V and 1 base at J, with 14 bases between the two ends. CDR3 DNA: TGTGCCGGCATTGGGTTCGAGAACACCGGGGAGCTGTTTTTT. This gives the protein CAGIGFENTGELFF. The full variable domain, rest sourced from reference TRBV2 and TRBJ2-2, is EPEVTQTPSHQVTQMGQEVILRCVPISNHLYFYWYRQILGQKVEFLVSFYNNEISEKSEIFDDQFSVERPDGSNFTLKIRSTKLEDSAMYFCAGIGFENTGELFFGEGSRLTVL.

This clonotype was detected only a few times. This chain uses TRBV12-3 or TRBV12-4 with TRBJ1-5; D remains unclear. V was cut by 7 bases and J by 4 bases, with 11 bases left in between. The CDR3 loop spans 13 amino acids. CDR3 residues: CASTGSRNQPQHF. CDR3 sequence (DNA): TGTGCCAGCACGGGTTCACGAAATCAGCCCCAGCATTTT.

This clonotype was picked up one time. A much more abundant neighbour one base away suggests this may be a read error. The chain has TRBV3-1 and TRBJ2-3, with 14 positions matching TRBD2. CDR1 is LGHDT and CDR2 is YNNKEL in the germline V gene (reference sequence). CDR3 length: 19 residues. In nucleotides, the CDR3 is TGTGCCAGCAGCCAAGATGGACTAGCGGGGGGAGCACAAACAGATATGCAGTATTTT. This translates into CASSQDGLAGGAQTDMQYF.

The chain couples TRBV7-9 to TRBJ1-4; D is ambiguous. V dropped 0 bases and J dropped 5 bases, with 7 bases sitting between them. CDR1 and CDR2 (germline): SEHNR, FQNEAQ (reference sequence). CDR3 size: 14 residues. CDR3 nucleotide sequence: TGTGCCAGCAGCTTAGCAGGGTTAAATGAAAAACTGTTTTTT. Its translation is CASSLAGLNEKLFF.

In its sample, this clonotype was seen many times. This rearrangement joins TRBV9 to TRBJ1-1, with no clear D. The CDR3 length is 15 residues. The V gene lost 0 bases and the J gene lost 1 base, with 10 bases spanning the gap. The V gene's germline CDR1 is SGDLS and CDR2 YYNGEE. The CDR3 DNA reads as TGTGCCAGCAGCGTAGGAGTAGGCACGAACACTGAAGCTTTCTTT. Its translation: CASSVGVGTNTEAFF. Together with reference TRBV9 and TRBJ1-1, the CDR3 gives the full variable domain: DSGVTQTPKHLITATGQRVTLRCSPRSGDLSVYWYQQSLDQGLQFLIQYYNGEERAKGNILERFSAQQFPDLHSELNLSSLELGDSALYFCASSVGVGTNTEAFFGQGTRLTVV.

V usage is TRBV20-1 and J usage is TRBJ2-7; tentatively, D is TRBD1 (5 bases). Germline CDR1 and CDR2: DFQATT and SNEGSKA (reference sequence). V dropped 0 bases and J dropped 3 bases, with 12 bases sitting between them. The CDR3 has 14 amino acids. CDR3 bases: TGCAGTGCTAGAGATCAGGGCAGGAGCTACGAGCAGTACTTC. Translation: CSARDQGRSYEQYF.

The chain links TRBV4-1 to TRBJ2-5; D remains ambiguous. The V end was cut by 2 bases, the J end by 4 bases, with 8 bases between. The CDR3 has 13 residues. Germline CDR1 and CDR2: MGHRA and YSYEKL. Written as DNA, the CDR3 is TGCGCCAGCAGCCAACCCCCAGGAGAGACCCAGTACTTC. The encoded protein is CASSQPPGETQYF.

This clonotype was observed a few times. The rearrangement links TRBV19 to TRBJ2-1; 9 nucleotides line up with TRBD1. CDR3 length: 16 residues. Germline CDR1 is LNHDA and CDR2 is SQIVND (reference sequence). J lost 4 bases, V lost 3 bases, and 7 bases had no gene match. The CDR3 region is CASSIRGQGRYNEQFF. CDR3 DNA: TGTGCCAGTAGTATTCGGGGACAGGGAAGATACAATGAGCAGTTCTTC.

This clonotype was detected ten times or more. V usage is TRBV30 and J usage is TRBJ2-5; D remains ambiguous. Trimming left V 4 bases short and J 4 bases short, with 10 bases between. The CDR3 is 12 residues long. Germline loops: CDR1 GTSNPN, CDR2 SVGIG (reference sequence). The CDR3 DNA is TGTGCCTGGAATATCGTACGAGAGACCCAGTACTTC. It encodes CAWNIVRETQYF.

This clonotype was detected ten times or more. V usage is TRBV2 and J usage is TRBJ2-1; weak D call: TRBD1 (6 bases). Germline CDR1 SNHLY, CDR2 FYNNEI. Trimming cost V 11 bases and J 6 bases, with 20 bases left between them. The CDR3 covers 14 residues. CDR3 amino acids: CAVVRRQEPNEQFF. The CDR3 region has the DNA TGTGCCGTAGTCAGACGACAGGAGCCCAATGAGCAGTTCTTC.

The sample holds many counts of this clonotype. V gene TRBV5-1 combines with J gene TRBJ2-3, with D possibly TRBD2 on 5 matching bases. Per germline, CDR1 SGHRS and CDR2 YFSETQ. The ends were cut back, 1 base at V and 4 bases at J, with 13 bases in the middle. The CDR3 loop spans 15 amino acids. CDR3 nucleotides: TGCGCCAGCAGCTTGCTGACTATCGTCTCAGATACGCAGTATTTT. It yields the protein CASSLLTIVSDTQYF.

There are a few counts of this clonotype. This chain joins TRBV12-3 or TRBV12-4 and TRBJ2-1; 10 bases agree with TRBD1. V lost 7 bases to trimming and J lost 8 bases; unmatched junction nucleotides: 26. The CDR3 has 20 residues. The CDR3 loop reads CASIAGTGVGMGSWYDEQFF. The CDR3 DNA follows: TGTGCCAGCATAGCCGGGACAGGGGTCGGAATGGGTTCGTGGTACGATGAGCAGTTCTTC.

With regard to this clonotype: A read error may be the cause here, since a much bigger clone is one base away. The gene calls are TRBV11-2 and TRBJ1-3, with 9 bases lining up with TRBD1. CDR3 size: 14 residues. CDR1 SGHAT and CDR2 FQNNGV come from the germline V gene. The CDR3, as DNA: TGTGCCAGCAGCCAAGACAGGGGGGGAAACATCATATATTTT. This translates into CASSQDRGGNIIYF.

The CDR3 DNA sequence: TGTGCCAGCAGTCCAAGGGGACAGGGGGGCACTGAAGCTTTCTTT. It codes for CASSPRGQGGTEAFF. This chain links TRBV12-3 or TRBV12-4 with TRBJ1-1; 11 bases map to TRBD1. The CDR3 totals 15 residues. Trimming took 5 bases from V and 4 from J; bases not matched to a gene: 6.

The CDR3 region is CAAGTPNTGELFF. The CDR3 bases are TGTGCCGCCGGGACACCGAACACCGGGGAGCTGTTTTTT. The genes are TRBV7-2 and TRBJ2-2, with a possible D match to TRBD1 (6 bases). The CDR3 is 13 residues long. The V end was cut by 11 bases, the J end by 0 bases, with 10 bases between. The germline CDR1 and CDR2 sequences are SGHTA and FQGNSA.

Comment on this clonotype: This sequence may be a read error, since a much larger clone differs from it by one base. The CDR3 DNA follows: TGTGCCAGCAGCCATAGGACAGGGAACTATGGCTACACCTTC. This encodes CASSHRTGNYGYTF. The chain carries TRBV7-2 and TRBJ1-2, with TRBD1 identical over 8 bases. CDR3 length: 14 amino acids. The J segment lost 2 bases and the V segment lost 5 bases, leaving 4 bases of the junction unmatched. Germline lookup yields CDR1 SGHTA and CDR2 FQGNSA. Full variable domain (rest looked up from reference TRBV7-2 and TRBJ1-2): GAGVSQSPSNKVTEKGKDVELRCDPISGHTALYWYRQSLGQGLEFLIYFQGNSAPDKSGLPSDRFSAERTGGSVSTLTIQRTQQEDSAVYLCASSHRTGNYGYTFGSGTRLTVV.

The table lists this clonotype with many counts. The J gene is TRBJ2-7, the V gene TRBV28, with D unresolved. Germline CDR1 is MDHEN and CDR2 is SYDVKM. Trimming shortened V by 5 bases and J by 3 bases, and 5 bases separated the two germline ends. CDR3 size: 11 residues. In nucleotides, the CDR3 is TGTGCCAGCAGTGCCATCTACGAGCAGTACTTC. Translating gives CASSAIYEQYF.

This clonotype was counted once. Without the conserved terminal phenylalanine or tryptophan, this CDR3 likely stems from a read error. V usage is TRBV30 and J usage is TRBJ1-6; D is undetermined. Germline assignment: CDR1 GTSNPN and CDR2 SVGIG (reference sequence). Between the trimmed V and J ends, which lost 4 bases and 0 bases, there was a span of 4 bases. This CDR3 spans 13 amino acids. CDR3 sequence: CAWTSSYNSPLHL. Written as DNA, the CDR3 is TGTGCCTGGACTAGCTCCTATAATTCACCCCTCCACCTT.

This clonotype has only a few counts. CDR3 DNA: TGTGCCACCAGTGATTACGCGCACAATGAGCAGTTCTTC. Protein product: CATSDYAHNEQFF. The chain has TRBV24-1 and TRBJ2-1; D unclear. Trimming shortened V by 2 bases and J by 5 bases, and 6 bases separated the two germline ends. Germline V gene sequence: CDR1 KGHDR, CDR2 SFDVKD. The CDR3 is made up of 13 amino acids.

This chain uses TRBV24-1 with TRBJ1-5; D gene uncertain. Trimming removed 3 bases at V and 4 bases at J, with 9 bases between. The CDR3 is 14 amino acids. Germline CDR1 is KGHDR and CDR2 is SFDVKD. This chain's CDR3 is CATSDVTSNQPQHF. CDR3 nucleotide sequence: TGTGCCACCAGTGATGTGACAAGTAATCAGCCCCAGCATTTT.

Regarding this clonotype: An end of the junction does not agree with germline; a read error may underlie this. The V and J genes are TRBV7-9 and TRBJ2-1; perhaps TRBD2 as D (6 bases). Germline V lookup: CDR1 SEHNR, CDR2 FQNEAQ (reference sequence). The CDR3 contains 14 residues. CDR3 DNA: TGTGCCTGCAGCTTGGGGGGTCCCTACAATGAGCAGTTCTTC. Its translation is CACSLGGPYNEQFF.

This clonotype was detected a few times. The chain couples TRBV20-1 to TRBJ2-7; the match to TRBD2 covers 7 bases. The V gene's germline CDR1 is DFQATT and CDR2 SNEGSKA (reference sequence). This CDR3 has 14 amino acids. V was clipped by 1 base and J by 2 bases; unmatched bases: 5. The CDR3 DNA reads as TGCAGTGCTAGAGTGGCGGGAGAGACCTACGAGCAGTACTTC. This encodes CSARVAGETYEQYF.

The chain uses TRBV30 and TRBJ1-6; TRBD1 aligns across 11 bases. CDR3 length equals 15 residues. CDR1 and CDR2 from the germline V gene are GTSNPN and SVGIG (reference sequence). Germline trimming cut 2 bases from V and 10 bases from J; bases unmatched to any gene: 7. CDR3 sequence: CAWSPLDRGRSPLHF. The CDR3 DNA reads as TGTGCCTGGAGTCCACTGGACAGGGGGCGATCACCCCTCCACTTT.

In the case of this clonotype: A much larger clone differs by one base, so this may be a read error. The CDR3 protein is CASGRHRLAGPTGELFF. Written as DNA, the CDR3 is TGTGCCAGCGGCCGGCATCGACTAGCGGGACCCACCGGGGAGCTGTTTTTT. This chain links TRBV3-1 with TRBJ2-2; 11 nucleotides align to TRBD2. In germline, CDR1 is LGHDT, CDR2 YNNKEL (reference sequence). The CDR3 covers 17 residues. V shed 8 bases and J 4 bases; nucleotides not matched to a gene: 12.

V gene TRBV11-3 combines with J gene TRBJ2-7; 12 nucleotides agree with TRBD2. Germline CDR1 and CDR2: SGHNT and YENEEA. The V segment lost 8 bases and the J segment 2 bases; nucleotides outside the gene matches: 4. CDR3 size: 14 residues. The DNA for the CDR3 is TGTGCCAGCGGACTAGCGGGATTTACCTACGAGCAGTACTTC. It is translated as CASGLAGFTYEQYF.

This clonotype was counted between two and nine times. The chain employs TRBV7-9 and TRBJ2-2; D call uncertain. This CDR3 is 14 amino acids long. Trimming pared 5 bases from V and 6 bases from J, leaving 13 bases between. CDR1 is SEHNR and CDR2 is FQNEAQ in the germline V gene (reference sequence). The CDR3 DNA sequence: TGTGCCAGCAGCGGGCAGCCACACTCCGGGGAGCTGTTTTTT. It codes for CASSGQPHSGELFF.